The text below deals with one T cell receptor beta chain. Either unselected PBMC or bead-purified CD4+, CD4+CD8+, CD57+ or CD56+ cells were sequenced. V lost 1 base to trimming and J lost 10 bases, with 16 bases between them. This CDR3 has 15 residues. From germline, CDR1 is MGHRA and CDR2 YSYEKL. This sample stems from a study of STAT5B mutations in CD4+ large granular lymphocyte leukemia. Sequenced by immunoSEQ multiplex PCR; TCRdb stores in-frame clones only, minus some. The sample yields roughly 1,000 clones, over 65% seen once. The chain recombines TRBV4-1 with TRBJ1-4; no clear D. The receptor was derived from a man aged 55 to 70 with CD4+ T-cell large granular lymphocyte leukemia. What was sequenced was PBMCs. This chain's CDR3 is CASSQGEFNEGKLFF. The DNA of the CDR3 is TGCGCCAGCAGCCAAGGGGAATTCAATGAGGGAAAACTGTTTTTT.